Following are 20 T cell receptor beta chains from one sample sequenced in a study of Ad26.COV2.S vaccination and SARS-CoV-2 variants. Assay used: immunoSEQ multiplex PCR; TCRdb lists only in-frame clones, some missing. The sample shows about 350,000 clones, 85% to 90% of them seen only once. Treatment given: roughly 18 received Ad26.COV2.S at low or high dose, single or two shots; five or six received placebo; per-sample allocation not given. Repertoires come from day 63 after the first vaccine or placebo injection. The sequenced sample was peripheral blood, obtained in a trial of Ad26.COV2.S vaccine versus placebo. All receptors derive from a person aged 18 to 59 who received the Ad26.COV2.S COVID-19 vaccine or a placebo.

V and J are TRBV6-2 or TRBV6-3 and TRBJ1-1; D unclear. V shed 5 bases and J shed 1 base, with 5 bases lying between them. The CDR3 runs 12 residues. The germline V gene encodes CDR1 MNHEY and CDR2 SVGEGT. The CDR3 nucleotides read TGTGCCAGCAGTGATACGAACACTGAAGCTTTCTTT. Encoded protein: CASSDTNTEAFF.

The V gene is TRBV4-3, the J gene TRBJ1-4; maybe TRBD1 (5 bases). The CDR3 loop spans 16 amino acids. The V end was cut by 3 bases, the J end by 0 bases, with 11 bases between. CDR1 and CDR2 (germline): LGHNA, YSLEER. The CDR3 coding sequence is TGCGCCAGCAGCCAGGACGACAGAGCAACTAATGAAAAACTGTTTTTT. It translates to CASSQDDRATNEKLFF.

The chain carries TRBV3-1 (or the pseudogene TRBV3-2) and TRBJ1-1; 11 positions agree with TRBD1. Losses at the gene ends were 1 base for V and 5 bases for J; bases not matched to a gene: 3. The CDR3 contains 15 residues. The germline CDR1 and CDR2 sequences are LGHDT and YNNKEL (reference sequence). The CDR3 loop reads CASSQGDRGGTEAFF. The DNA for the CDR3 is TGTGCCAGCAGCCAAGGGGACAGGGGGGGAACTGAAGCTTTCTTT.

The chain links TRBV5-4 to TRBJ2-2; 7 bases align to TRBD2. The CDR3 has 16 amino acids. Germline V CDR1 and CDR2: SGHNT, YYREEE (reference sequence). The V and J ends lost 0 bases and 1 base, in that order; junction bases with no gene match: 3. This chain's CDR3 is CASSLGLAENTGELFF. In DNA form, the CDR3 reads TGTGCCAGCAGCTTGGGGCTAGCGGAGAACACCGGGGAGCTGTTTTTT.

CDR3 residues: CASSLGASVFTGELFF. CDR3 bases: TGTGCCAGCAGCTTGGGTGCATCAGTTTTCACCGGGGAGCTGTTTTTT. V is TRBV5-6 and J is TRBJ2-2; no clear D gene. CDR3 length equals 16 residues. Between the trimmed V and J ends, which lost 0 bases and 4 bases, there was a span of 13 bases. From germline, CDR1 is SGHDT and CDR2 YYEEEE.

The chain recombines TRBV6-5 with TRBJ2-2; possible D gene TRBD1, 6 bases. Germline V CDR1 and CDR2: MNHEY, SVGAGI. The V and J ends lost 7 bases and 4 bases respectively, with 13 bases between them. The CDR3 is 14 residues long. CDR3: CASNFDRSTGELFF. CDR3 in DNA: TGTGCCAGCAATTTTGACAGGTCCACCGGGGAGCTGTTTTTT.

The chain couples TRBV4-3 to TRBJ2-6, with TRBD1 matching over 10 bases. Per the germline V gene, CDR1 is LGHNA and CDR2 is YSLEER. This CDR3 region has 19 residues. V was clipped by 4 bases and J by 2 bases; unmatched bases: 11. For the CDR3, the DNA is TGCGCCAGCAGCCCCGGCCCCGGGACAGGGGTTCCTGGGGCCAACGTCCTGACTTTC. It specifies CASSPGPGTGVPGANVLTF.

The J gene is TRBJ2-2, the V gene TRBV7-6, with 7 bases lining up with TRBD1. Germline CDR1 is SGHVS and CDR2 is FNYEAQ. The CDR3 extends over 14 amino acids. J gave up 5 bases and V 5 bases, and 5 bases lay outside the gene matches. CDR3 sequence reads: CASSGPQGTGELFF. DNA for the CDR3: TGTGCCAGCAGCGGACCACAGGGGACCGGGGAGCTGTTTTTT.

The gene calls are TRBV11-3 and TRBJ2-3, with D unresolved. The CDR3 sequence is 15 residues long. Trimming pared 1 base from V and 5 bases from J, leaving 13 bases between. Germline CDR1 is SGHNT and CDR2 is YENEEA. The CDR3 DNA is TGTGCCAGCAGCTTAGGGACGACATCCCGAGATACGCAGTATTTT. This sequence encodes CASSLGTTSRDTQYF.

V gene TRBV3-1 (or the pseudogene TRBV3-2) combines with J gene TRBJ2-3; D call uncertain. The CDR3 runs to 16 residues. In germline, CDR1 is LGHDT, CDR2 YNNKEL (reference sequence). Trimming took off 4 bases at V and 0 bases at J, with 14 bases between the two ends. The CDR3 loop reads CASSPTSATSTDTQYF. Here the CDR3 DNA reads TGTGCCAGCAGCCCTACCAGCGCTACTAGCACAGATACGCAGTATTTT.

V usage is TRBV6-2 or TRBV6-3 and J usage is TRBJ1-1, with TRBD1 as a possible D gene (6 bases). CDR1 and CDR2 (germline): MNHEY, SVGEGT. With 6 bases removed from V and 5 bases from J, the gap between germline ends came to 16 bases. CDR3 length: 14 residues. The CDR3 sequence: CASSQNRDRTEAFF. The CDR3 region has the DNA TGTGCCAGCAGCCAAAACAGGGATAGAACTGAAGCTTTCTTT.

In this sample, this clone turned up a few times. The rearrangement joins TRBV6-1 to TRBJ2-5; 12 nucleotides align to TRBD1. The CDR3 runs 15 residues. The J segment lost 6 bases and the V segment lost 1 base, leaving 3 bases of the junction unmatched. Germline V gives CDR1 MNHNS, CDR2 SASEGT. DNA of the CDR3: TGTGCCAGCAGTGAAGGTGGGACAGGGGGCCAGACCCAGTACTTC. Encoded protein: CASSEGGTGGQTQYF.

The V gene is TRBV19, the J gene TRBJ1-1; D remains unclear. Germline V gene data show CDR1 as LNHDA and CDR2 as SQIVND (reference sequence). Trimming cost V 3 bases and J 8 bases, with 13 bases left between them. This CDR3 comprises 13 residues. The CDR3 DNA follows: TGTGCCAGTAGTATGTGGAGCGAAAAAGAAGCTTTCTTT. Its translation is CASSMWSEKEAFF. Looking up the rest from reference TRBV19 and TRBJ1-1 gives the full variable domain: DGGITQSPKYLFRKEGQNVTLSCEQNLNHDAMYWYRQDPGQGLRLIYYSQIVNDFQKGDIAEGYSVSREKKESFPLTVTSAQKNPTAFYLCASSMWSEKEAFFGQGTRLTVV.

On this clone itself: The same CDR3 arises from other DNA sequences in this sample as well. V usage is TRBV27 and J usage is TRBJ2-7, with TRBD2 as a possible D gene (5 bases). Germline CDR1 and CDR2: MNHEY and SMNVEV (reference sequence). The V end lost 5 bases, the J end lost 0 bases, and 11 bases lay between the germline ends. CDR3 length: 14 amino acids. The CDR3 loop is CASSPTGNSYEQYF. The CDR3 DNA reads as TGTGCCAGCAGTCCCACCGGGAACTCCTACGAGCAGTACTTC.

The J gene is TRBJ1-2, the V gene TRBV2; TRBD1 is a possible D gene (5 bases). CDR3 length: 13 amino acids. V was cut by 7 bases and J by 4 bases, with 13 bases left in between. Germline V gives CDR1 SNHLY, CDR2 FYNNEI. CDR3 residues: CASKKQESYGYTF. CDR3 DNA: TGTGCCAGCAAAAAACAGGAGTCCTATGGCTACACCTTC.

Notes on this clone: Other nucleotide sequences from this sample produce the same CDR3. CDR3 protein: CASSVSDGSYEQYF. The CDR3, as DNA: TGTGCCAGCAGCGTATCGGACGGCTCCTACGAGCAGTACTTC. The rearrangement joins TRBV9 to TRBJ2-7, with D hard to call. Germline V gives CDR1 SGDLS, CDR2 YYNGEE. Trimming cost V 1 base and J 0 bases, with 8 bases left between them. The CDR3 length is 14 residues.

The chain employs TRBV30 and TRBJ1-1; weak D call: TRBD1 (6 bases). With 2 bases removed from V and 5 bases from J, the gap between germline ends came to 18 bases. The CDR3 loop spans 15 amino acids. Germline CDR1 is GTSNPN and CDR2 is SVGIG (reference sequence). As DNA, the CDR3 is TGTGCCTGGAGTTCCTCCTACAGGGTTCAAACTGAAGCTTTCTTT. This codes for CAWSSSYRVQTEAFF.

The CDR3 region has the DNA TGCGCCAGCAGTGTGAACACCGGGGAGCTGTTTTTT. Its protein product is CASSVNTGELFF. V usage is TRBV5-1 and J usage is TRBJ2-2; D gene uncertain. The CDR3 has 12 residues. CDR1 SGHRS and CDR2 YFSETQ come from the germline V gene. Trimming left V 5 bases short and J 1 base short, with 3 bases between.

Concerning this clone: Mismatch with germline at one junction end may stem from a read error. V usage is TRBV30 and J usage is TRBJ1-6; 8 nucleotides line up with TRBD1. The CDR3 runs to 15 residues. CDR1 and CDR2 from the germline V gene are GTSNPN and SVGIG (reference sequence). Here the CDR3 reads CAWSVQAGGLSPLYF. DNA for the CDR3: TGTGCCTGGAGTGTACAGGCAGGGGGCCTTTCACCCCTCTACTTT.

The rearrangement links TRBV19 to TRBJ1-1; D is undetermined. Germline V gene sequence: CDR1 LNHDA, CDR2 SQIVND (reference sequence). The CDR3 is 12 residues long. V dropped 7 bases and J dropped 0 bases, with 6 bases sitting between them. The CDR3: CASKRMNTEAFF. CDR3 DNA sequence: TGTGCCAGTAAAAGGATGAACACTGAAGCTTTCTTT.